This T cell receptor (beta chain) was recorded in a study of shared clonotypes between healthy human individuals. Findings and caveats of the study: Generation probabilities of non-shared clonotypes were lower (relative to those shared by all four donors). Represented diversity (both genetic and exposure-history) was limited by the small number of donors. Sharing of clonotypes among donors was expected to vary with sequencing depth.

About this clone itself: Its specificity is unknown.

V shed 0 bases and J shed 4 bases, with 11 bases lying between them. CDR3 size: 15 residues. In germline, CDR1 is KGHSH, CDR2 LQKENI. The naive CD8 subset, CD45RO-negative cells positively selected for CCR7, excluded terminally differentiated effector memory CD45RA+ cells. The input for sorted-subset replicate PCRs was about 200 ng DNA, about 29,000 T cell genomes. Assay used: immunoSEQ multiplex PCR; TCRdb lists only in-frame clones, some missing. The sample has about 680,000 clones, about 91% seen once. This sequence was found in a man aged 25-45 years in good health. Sequences were obtained from naive CD8+ T cells sorted from blood. The chain recombines TRBV18 with TRBJ2-3, with D perhaps TRBD2 (5 bases). CDR3 DNA: TGTGCCAGCTCACCACCTGGGCAGGAGGCAGATACGCAGTATTTT. This gives the protein CASSPPGQEADTQYF.